The source of this T cell receptor (beta chain) is a study of breast tumors, draining lymph nodes, adjacent tissues. CDR3 length equals 15 residues. The V segment lost 0 bases and the J segment 7 bases; nucleotides outside the gene matches: 8. Germline CDR1 DFQATT, CDR2 SNEGSKA (reference sequence). This clonotype was seen ten or more times. Its antigen is unknown. TCRdb analysed the multiplex PCR reads with MiXCR anew, one entry per CDR3 protein. The table records about 180,000 distinct CDR3 sequences, 30% to 35% of them present only once. Whole-study results and caveats: Compared with lymph nodes, tumors were less diverse; compared with nontumor tissue, more.

Breast cancer patients provided tissue from their axillary draining lymph nodes. The receptor comes from a female donor with breast cancer. Some clones in this sample may be carry-over from other donors' samples. The rearrangement uses TRBV20-1 and TRBJ2-2; 7 bases map to TRBD1. Sequencing was performed on axillary lymph node tissue. CDR3 bases: TGCAGTGCTAGAGAGTGGCAGGGGGATAACGGGGAGCTGTTTTTT. This codes for CSAREWQGDNGELFF.